These T cell receptor beta chains were read from a single sample in a study of shared clonotypes between healthy human individuals. Produced via immunoSEQ multiplex PCR; TCRdb's table is partial and in-frame only. This sample yields about 2.3 million clones, of which 90% to 95% are seen a single time; 0.39% belongs to the top ten. The specimen sequenced was naive CD4+ T cells from PBMCs. These receptors all stem from a man aged 18 to 30 in good health. Some clones in this sample may be carry-over from other donors' samples. The CDR3 runs from the conserved cysteine through the conserved F or W. Fields, in order: J gene, D gene, V gene, clone size, CDR3 protein, CDR3 DNA. The D gene is left open where the match is weak. Clone size is not always given. Where it is, it says once, few, many or a class for expanded clones.

TRBJ2-7 - TRBV12-1 - CASSFHPGQGNEQYF TGTGCCAGCAGCTTCCACCCGGGACAGGGAAACGAGCAGTACTTC
TRBJ2-7 - TRBV4-1 - CASSQAGERPSYEQYF TGCGCCAGCAGCCAGGCTGGGGAGCGTCCATCCTACGAGCAGTACTTC
TRBJ2-2 - TRBV5-5 - CASSLIAALNTGELFF TGTGCCAGCAGCTTGATAGCGGCCTTAAACACCGGGGAGCTGTTTTTT
TRBJ2-3 - TRBV10-2 - CASSENRMDTDTQYF TGCGCCAGCAGTGAGAATCGGATGGACACAGATACGCAGTATTTT
TRBJ2-1 - TRBV6-5 - CASSYNEQFF TGTGCCAGCAGTTACAATGAGCAGTTCTTC
TRBJ1-5 - TRBV6-4 - CASSDPTWREYSNQPQHF TGTGCCAGCAGTGACCCAACGTGGAGGGAATATAGCAATCAGCCCCAGCATTTT
TRBJ2-7 - TRBV4-1 - CASRHIGDLEQYF TGCGCCAGCAGGCATATTGGGGACTTGGAGCAGTACTTC
TRBJ1-2 - TRBV6-1 - CASSVGTDYGYTF TGTGCCAGCAGTGTCGGGACGGATTATGGCTACACCTTC
TRBJ1-5 TRBD1 TRBV5-1 once CASSKTGGGNQPQHF TGCGCCAGCAGCAAGACAGGGGGAGGTAATCAGCCCCAGCATTTT
TRBJ1-5 TRBD1 TRBV19 - CASRKGAAQPQHF TGTGCCAGTAGGAAGGGGGCGGCTCAGCCCCAGCATTTT
TRBJ2-1 - TRBV10-1 - CASSEGGGGRDEQFF TGCGCCAGCAGTGAGGGGGGCGGGGGTCGGGATGAGCAGTTCTTC
TRBJ2-7 TRBD1 TRBV6-1 - CATKRTGVSYEQYF TGTGCCACCAAAAGGACAGGGGTGTCCTACGAGCAGTACTTC
TRBJ2-1 TRBD2 TRBV4-3 - CASSLLPNREGSYNEQFF TGCGCCAGCAGCCTCCTACCAAATCGGGAGGGCTCCTACAATGAGCAGTTCTTC
TRBJ2-7 - TRBV5-8 - CASSLTGAGSYEQYF TGTGCCAGCAGCTTGACGGGGGCTGGATCCTACGAGCAGTACTTC
TRBJ2-5 - TRBV2 once CASTRTAKETQYF TGTGCCAGCACCCGGACAGCTAAAGAGACCCAGTACTTC
TRBJ1-1 - TRBV28 - CASNRQAIDTEAFF TGTGCCAGCAACAGGCAAGCGATTGACACTGAAGCTTTCTTT
TRBJ2-1 - TRBV29-1 - CSDIAGMGQFF TGCAGCGATATCGCGGGGATGGGGCAGTTCTTC
TRBJ1-4 - TRBV7-9 - CASNPDRLGEKLFF TGTGCCAGCAACCCCGACAGGTTGGGGGAAAAACTGTTTTTT
TRBJ1-5 - TRBV15 - CATSRALSNQPQHF TGTGCCACCAGCAGAGCTCTTAGCAATCAGCCCCAGCATTTT
TRBJ2-1 - TRBV5-6 - CASSLETRIRNEQFF TGTGCCAGCAGCTTGGAAACTAGGATTAGAAATGAGCAGTTCTTC
TRBJ2-1 TRBD2 TRBV30 once CAWSVLAGLYNEQFF TGTGCCTGGAGTGTCCTAGCGGGATTATACAATGAGCAGTTCTTC
TRBJ2-1 - TRBV28 once CASSWRGEQFF TGTGCCAGCAGTTGGCGAGGGGAGCAGTTCTTC
TRBJ2-1 TRBD1 TRBV28 - CASDSGGTGAYNEQFF TGTGCCAGCGATTCGGGTGGGACAGGGGCCTACAATGAGCAGTTCTTC
TRBJ2-2 - TRBV4-3 once CASSQLGTSSRELFF TGCGCCAGCAGCCAACTAGGGACTTCATCCAGGGAGCTGTTTTTT
TRBJ2-2 TRBD2 TRBV19 - CATSGSANTGELFF TGTGCCACGAGCGGGAGCGCGAACACCGGGGAGCTGTTTTTT
TRBJ2-1 - TRBV19 - CASRGTQFVNDEQFF TGTGCCAGTAGGGGGACACAGTTCGTTAACGATGAGCAGTTCTTC
TRBJ2-3 - TRBV27 - CASSLSGSTPHTQYF TGTGCCAGCAGTCTATCCGGCTCCACCCCCCATACGCAGTATTTT
TRBJ2-1 TRBD2 TRBV7-7 - CASSLAGRLNEQFF TGTGCCAGCAGCCTAGCGGGTCGGCTGAATGAGCAGTTCTTC
TRBJ2-3 TRBD1 TRBV6-5 - CASRGQGPTDTQYF TGTGCCAGCAGGGGACAGGGTCCCACAGATACGCAGTATTTT
TRBJ1-5 - TRBV29-1 - CSVADNMQPQHF TGCAGCGTTGCCGACAATATGCAGCCCCAGCATTTT
TRBJ2-7 - TRBV6-5 - CASSTYYEQYF TGTGCCAGCAGTACATACTACGAGCAGTACTTC
TRBJ1-2 - TRBV7-2 - CASSLGRSWGYTF TGTGCCAGCAGCTTGGGCAGGTCCTGGGGCTACACCTTC
TRBJ1-1 - TRBV7-9 few CASSLGSEAFF TGTGCCAGCAGCTTAGGCAGTGAAGCTTTCTTT
TRBJ2-5 - TRBV7-3 - CASSLMSGGRETQYF TGTGCCAGCAGCTTAATGTCGGGTGGGCGAGAGACCCAGTACTTC
TRBJ2-7 TRBD2 TRBV5-1 - CASSLSVAGGFPYSDEQYF TGCGCCAGCAGCTTGTCAGTAGCGGGAGGTTTCCCTTATAGCGACGAGCAGTACTTC
TRBJ2-3 - TRBV5-1 - CASSSLDGTTDTQYF TGCGCCAGCAGCTCCCTCGACGGGACCACAGATACGCAGTATTTT
TRBJ2-1 TRBD2 TRBV5-1 - CASSLLAGADEQFF TGCGCCAGCAGCTTGCTAGCGGGAGCTGATGAGCAGTTCTTC
TRBJ1-2 TRBD1 TRBV19 - CASSIDGQGGYGYTF TGTGCCAGTAGTATAGACGGACAGGGGGGCTATGGCTACACCTTC
TRBJ2-5 TRBD1 TRBV11-1 - CASRHRGEEQYF TGTGCCAGCAGACACAGGGGGGAAGAGCAGTACTTC
TRBJ1-2 - TRBV4-2 - CASSPEDGGNYGYTF TGTGCCAGCAGCCCGGAGGACGGCGGGAACTATGGCTACACCTTC
TRBJ2-7 TRBD2 TRBV2 - CASSEPGLSEYF TGTGCCAGCAGTGAACCGGGACTATCGGAGTACTTC
TRBJ1-5 - TRBV7-2 - CASSLGDQPQHF TGTGCCAGCAGCTTAGGGGATCAGCCCCAGCATTTT
TRBJ2-4 - TRBV28 - CASSLQQLAKNIQYF TGTGCCAGCAGTTTACAGCAACTAGCCAAAAACATTCAGTACTTC
TRBJ1-3 - TRBV28 - CASSTSGTALSGNTIYF TGTGCCAGCAGCACCTCCGGGACGGCGCTCTCTGGAAACACCATATATTTT
TRBJ1-4 - TRBV6-1 - CASRSLDKWKLFF TGTGCCAGCAGGTCGCTGGACAAATGGAAACTGTTTTTT
TRBJ1-1 TRBD1 TRBV15 - CATSRDRFGGNTEAFF TGTGCCACCAGCAGGGACAGGTTCGGAGGGAACACTGAAGCTTTCTTT
TRBJ2-3 - TRBV4-3 - CASSAFHADTQYF TGCGCCAGCAGCGCCTTCCACGCAGATACGCAGTATTTT
TRBJ2-5 - TRBV5-1 - CASSLAGEGLRHF TGCGCCAGCAGCTTGGCGGGAGAAGGATTACGGCACTTC
TRBJ2-3 TRBD2 TRBV5-1 - CASSVVLAGGTDTQYF TGCGCCAGCAGCGTGGTGCTAGCGGGAGGGACAGATACGCAGTATTTT
TRBJ1-2 - TRBV7-2 - CASSFGRPYGYTF TGTGCCAGCAGCTTCGGGCGGCCCTATGGCTACACCTTC
TRBJ2-2 - TRBV5-1 - CASSSGTYNTGELFF TGCGCCAGCAGCTCCGGGACATATAACACCGGGGAGCTGTTTTTT